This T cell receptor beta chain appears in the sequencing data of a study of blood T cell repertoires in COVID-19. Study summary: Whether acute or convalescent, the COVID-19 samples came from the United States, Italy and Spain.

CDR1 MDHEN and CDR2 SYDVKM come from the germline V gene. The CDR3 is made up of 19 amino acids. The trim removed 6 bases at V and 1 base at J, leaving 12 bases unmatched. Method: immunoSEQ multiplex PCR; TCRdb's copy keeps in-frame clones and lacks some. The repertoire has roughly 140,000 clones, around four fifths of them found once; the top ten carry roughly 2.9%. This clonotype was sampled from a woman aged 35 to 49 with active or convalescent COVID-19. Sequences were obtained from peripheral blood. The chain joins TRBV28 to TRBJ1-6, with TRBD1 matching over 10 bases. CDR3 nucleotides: TGTGCCAGCAGCCCGGGACAGGGGAATTTTCTTTCCTATAATTCACCCCTCCACTTT. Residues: CASSPGQGNFLSYNSPLHF.